This T cell receptor (beta chain) was found in a study of CD8 T cells in ankylosing spondylitis. Overall study results and limits: Disease-linked clones were reportedly significantly enriched in matched ankylosing spondylitis synovial fluid. Certain motif variants had earlier been reported in reactive arthritis synovial fluid and blood. CD8+ cells made up the disease-linked clones, which were relatively rare in peripheral blood. Roughly eight highly homologous variants made up a TCR beta motif, and this motif appeared characteristic of ankylosing spondylitis blood.

With respect to this clonotype: Its antigen is unknown.

It was by quantitative 5'-RACE with molecular barcodes that TCR beta libraries were made. TCRdb re-derived calls from the 5' RACE reads in MiXCR, one entry per CDR3 protein. The sample lists roughly 440,000 distinct CDR3 sequences; roughly 17% were seen once. Germline CDR1 MDHEN, CDR2 SYDVKM. V was pared by 7 bases and J by 2 bases, with 15 bases between. This CDR3 spans 14 amino acids. The sequenced sample consisted of blood, either unsorted or a sorted T cell fraction (not recorded which). This chain uses TRBV28 with TRBJ2-7; D is possibly TRBD1 or TRBD2 (6 bases each). This sequence originates from a male donor with ankylosing spondylitis. For the CDR3, the DNA is TGTGCCAGCAAGGGGGGCCCGAGTACCTACGAGCAGTACTTC. It encodes CASKGGPSTYEQYF. The full variable domain, in which reference TRBV28 and TRBJ2-7 provide the parts outside the CDR3, is DVKVTQSSRYLVKRTGEKVFLECVQDMDHENMFWYRQDPGLGLRLIYFSYDVKMKEKGDIPEGYSVSREKKERFSLILESASTNQTSMYLCASKGGPSTYEQYFGPGTRLTVT.